In its sample, the clone carrying this T cell receptor beta chain was seen many times. Its specificity is unknown. This sample is drawn from a study of T cells in Graves' hyperthyroidism and ophthalmopathy. Study results and limitations: Before onset, by a median of approximately 6.8 months, the model predicted ophthalmopathy. Blood shared most expanded thyroid clonotypes above 0.001.

Diagnosis of hyperthyroidism was new in patients aged 18 to 65, and its duration was under 2 months. It was less than 13 ml of fresh peripheral blood that supplied the PBMCs. CDR3 length equals 16 residues. Germline values: CDR1 MRHNA, CDR2 SNTAGT. The V and J ends lost 3 bases and 2 bases, in that order; junction bases with no gene match: 7. RNA transcripts were the template for amplifying TCR beta CDR3 regions. Researchers ran a first-round RT-PCR on the TCR CDR3 using the HTBI primer set. In TCRdb, the multiplex PCR reads were re-called with MiXCR into one record per CDR3 protein. The sample carries roughly 350,000 distinct CDR3 sequences, about 15% recorded once.

Sequenced sample: blood. The chain recombines TRBV6-4 with TRBJ2-3, with 8 nucleotides matching TRBD2. The source is a woman in her twenties or thirties with Graves' hyperthyroidism. The CDR3 region is CASSESSGGTTDTQYF. CDR3 nucleotide sequence: TGTGCCAGCAGTGAATCCAGCGGGGGTACCACAGATACGCAGTATTTT.